The 15 T cell receptor beta chains given below trace back to one sample, sequenced in a study of beta chain features in type 1 diabetes. Reverse transcribing all isolated RNA meant expressed TCRB transcripts were sequenced. TCRdb's table, derived via immunoSEQ multiplex PCR, lists solely in-frame clones and lacks some. The table has approximately 330,000 clones, 9.5% to 12% seen once. Sample: naive CD4+ T cells from blood. All receptors derive from a woman between 25 and 40 years old in good health.

This clone was counted a few times. The chain couples TRBV15 to TRBJ1-5; D uncertain. This CDR3 has 16 amino acids. Trimming removed 1 base at V and 4 bases at J, with 14 bases between. CDR1 and CDR2 from the germline V gene are LNHNV and YYDKDF (reference sequence). CDR3 in DNA: TGTGCCACCAGCAGAGGTGGACTAGGGATTAATCAGCCCCAGCATTTT. It encodes CATSRGGLGINQPQHF.

This clone has more than one count but fewer than ten. This sequence joins TRBV5-4 and TRBJ2-7; no definite D call. The CDR3 sequence is 11 residues long. The germline CDR1 and CDR2 sequences are SGHNT and YYREEE (reference sequence). V was shortened by 2 bases and J by 6 bases, with 6 bases between the two germline ends. The CDR3 here is CASSFSREQYF. The DNA for the CDR3 is TGTGCCAGCAGCTTTAGCCGCGAGCAGTACTTC.

This sequence joins TRBV10-3 and TRBJ1-5, with a possible D match to TRBD1 (6 bases). This CDR3 comprises 15 residues. CDR1 ENHRY and CDR2 SYGVKD come from the germline V gene. V was clipped by 4 bases and J by 0 bases, with 10 bases between them. The CDR3 DNA reads TGTGCCATCAGTGGGACAGCGACTAGCAATCAGCCCCAGCATTTT. It specifies CAISGTATSNQPQHF.

This clone has a single count. This chain links TRBV6-5 with TRBJ2-5; 9 positions agree with TRBD1. The CDR3 sequence is 15 residues long. Germline V lookup: CDR1 MNHEY, CDR2 SVGAGI. With 7 bases clipped from V and 2 bases from J, the junction kept 8 bases outside the gene matches. CDR3 amino acids: CASKRGTGLQETQYF. The DNA for the CDR3 is TGTGCCAGCAAACGCGGGACAGGGCTGCAAGAGACCCAGTACTTC.

This clone came up a few times. The chain carries TRBV5-4 and TRBJ2-4; TRBD2 matches at 7 bases. CDR1 and CDR2 (germline): SGHNT, YYREEE (reference sequence). V dropped 4 bases and J dropped 4; count of bases not matched to a gene: 5. The CDR3 extends over 14 amino acids. For the CDR3, the DNA is TGTGCCAGCAGCCTTGGGACTATTAAAAACATTCAGTACTTC. As protein: CASSLGTIKNIQYF.

This clone was seen a handful of times. V and J are TRBV4-2 and TRBJ2-3; TRBD2 aligns across 8 bases. This CDR3 comprises 19 residues. J was trimmed by 4 bases and V by 0 bases; bases with no gene match: 15. The germline CDR1 and CDR2 sequences are LGHNA and YNFKEQ. CDR3 protein: CASSQEPSGSLQRADTQYF. In nucleotides, the CDR3 is TGTGCCAGCAGCCAAGAACCTAGCGGGTCCCTCCAAAGAGCAGATACGCAGTATTTT.

The rearrangement links TRBV5-4 to TRBJ1-2, with D tentatively TRBD1 (6 bases). Germline V gene data show CDR1 as SGHNT and CDR2 as YYREEE (reference sequence). This CDR3 is 14 amino acids long. The V end lost 0 bases, the J end lost 1 base, and 7 bases lay between the germline ends. The CDR3 DNA is TGTGCCAGCAGCTTGGGGACAGATAACTATGGCTACACCTTC. Amino acid sequence: CASSLGTDNYGYTF.

There are a few counts of this clone. The chain carries TRBV29-1 and TRBJ2-7; unclear D gene. From germline, CDR1 is SQVTM and CDR2 ANQGSEA. Trimming removed 8 bases from V and 3 bases from J, with 20 bases in between. The CDR3 extends over 14 amino acids. DNA for the CDR3: TGCAGCACGACGTCGACAAGTAAAGACTACGAGCAGTACTTC. Its translation: CSTTSTSKDYEQYF.

The chain uses TRBV18 and TRBJ2-3, with TRBD2 matching over 15 bases. Per germline, CDR1 KGHSH and CDR2 LQKENI. The trim removed 6 bases at V and 2 bases at J, leaving 3 bases unmatched. The CDR3 totals 16 residues. This CDR3 reads CASSRTSGRVTDTQYF. CDR3 nucleotide sequence: TGTGCCAGCTCTCGGACTAGCGGGAGGGTCACAGATACGCAGTATTTT.

V gene TRBV18 combines with J gene TRBJ2-2; D gene ambiguous. Looked up from germline, CDR1 is KGHSH and CDR2 is LQKENI. The V and J ends lost 2 bases and 1 base respectively, with 8 bases between them. The CDR3 totals 15 residues. The chain's CDR3 is CASSPSQENTGELFF. Written as DNA, the CDR3 is TGTGCCAGCTCACCAAGCCAGGAGAACACCGGGGAGCTGTTTTTT.

This clone occurred a few times. V and J are TRBV27 and TRBJ1-2, with 7 bases that match TRBD1. Germline V gene lookup returns CDR1 MNHEY and CDR2 SMNVEV (reference sequence). There are 16 residues in the CDR3. J gave up 4 bases and V 4 bases, and 12 bases lay outside the gene matches. CDR3 DNA: TGTGCCAGCAGTTCTTCCGGGACAGAGATTCGCTATGGCTACACCTTC. Amino acids: CASSSSGTEIRYGYTF.

The chain couples TRBV5-4 to TRBJ2-7; 9 nucleotides match TRBD2. The junction had 8 bases not matched to a gene; V was cut back by 4 bases and J by 3 bases. CDR1 and CDR2 (germline): SGHNT, YYREEE (reference sequence). The CDR3 extends over 15 amino acids. As DNA, the CDR3 is TGTGCCAGCAGCCATCCGGAGACTAGCGGCTACGAGCAGTACTTC. Translated, it gives CASSHPETSGYEQYF. The whole variable domain, filled in from reference TRBV5-4 and TRBJ2-7, reads ETGVTQSPTHLIKTRGQQVTLRCSSQSGHNTVSWYQQALGQGPQFIFQYYREEENGRGNFPPRFSGLQFPNYSSELNVNALELDDSALYLCASSHPETSGYEQYFGPGTRLTVT.

V usage is TRBV25-1 and J usage is TRBJ2-5, with D possibly being TRBD2 (6 bases). The CDR3 runs 16 residues. Germline V CDR1 and CDR2: MGHDK, SYGVNS. V lost 4 bases and J lost 0, with 15 bases in between. The CDR3 loop is CASSAWGGSYQETQYF. CDR3 nucleotides: TGTGCCAGCAGTGCTTGGGGAGGCAGCTACCAAGAGACCCAGTACTTC.

This clone was detected only a few times. This chain links TRBV15 with TRBJ2-7; D possibly corresponds to TRBD1 (6 bases). CDR1 and CDR2 from the germline V gene are LNHNV and YYDKDF (reference sequence). This CDR3 region has 17 residues. The V end was cut by 3 bases, the J end by 7 bases, with 25 bases between. The CDR3 here is CATSRGQRPSQGREQYF. The CDR3 DNA is TGTGCCACCAGCAGGGGCCAGCGGCCCTCACAGGGACGGGAGCAGTACTTC.

The chain joins TRBV4-3 to TRBJ2-7; 7 bases agree with TRBD2. The CDR3 is 18 residues long. With V trimmed by 1 base and J by 2 bases, 14 bases remained unmatched. Germline CDR1 reads LGHNA; CDR2 reads YSLEER. CDR3 DNA: TGCGCCAGCAGCCAAGCTGTGGGAGGGCCAACCAGCCCCTACGAGCAGTACTTC. Protein sequence: CASSQAVGGPTSPYEQYF.